Shown below are 22 T cell receptor beta chains from a single sample sequenced in a study of OX40 agonist ivuxolimab in advanced cancers. TCRdb's table, derived via immunoSEQ multiplex PCR, lists solely in-frame clones and lacks some. The table shows about 38,000 clones, with approximately 90% occurring only once. The sequences come from CD4+ or CD8+ T cells sorted from blood, collected in a trial of the OX40 agonist ivuxolimab. The receptors were sampled from an adult with an advanced solid tumor such as melanoma, head and neck, liver or kidney cancer.

In this sample, this clone turned up once. The sample contains more than one DNA sequence encoding this CDR3. This rearrangement joins TRBV27 to TRBJ2-7; a weak D match, TRBD1 (6 bases). V was trimmed by 6 bases and J by 2 bases, leaving 17 bases between them. CDR1 and CDR2 (germline): MNHEY, SMNVEV (reference sequence). The CDR3 consists of 15 residues. The CDR3 loop reads CASRPPGTRTYEQYF. CDR3 nucleotide sequence: TGTGCCAGCAGGCCTCCCGGGACACGGACCTACGAGCAGTACTTC.

J is TRBJ2-3 and V is TRBV11-2; unclear D gene. V was trimmed by 1 base and J by 0 bases, leaving 5 bases between them. The CDR3 is 14 amino acids. Germline V gene sequence: CDR1 SGHAT, CDR2 FQNNGV. The CDR3 is CASSLGGSTDTQYF. In DNA form, the CDR3 reads TGTGCCAGCAGCTTAGGCGGAAGCACAGATACGCAGTATTTT.

V and J are TRBV28 and TRBJ1-1; D remains unclear. Trimming took off 6 bases at V and 2 bases at J, with 10 bases between the two ends. Germline V gives CDR1 MDHEN, CDR2 SYDVKM. This CDR3 comprises 13 residues. The CDR3 reads CASSPSFNTEAFF. CDR3 DNA sequence: TGTGCCAGCAGCCCATCCTTTAACACTGAAGCTTTCTTT.

V is TRBV30 and J is TRBJ1-3; D gene unclear. CDR1 is GTSNPN, CDR2 SVGIG, per germline (reference sequence). V shed 1 base and J shed 2 bases, with 6 bases lying between them. The CDR3 runs to 13 residues. In DNA, the CDR3 is TGTGCCTGGAGTGAAGGGACTGGAAACACCATATATTTT. It codes for CAWSEGTGNTIYF.

The chain joins TRBV20-1 to TRBJ2-1; D gene uncertain. From germline, CDR1 is DFQATT and CDR2 SNEGSKA (reference sequence). Trimming removed 5 bases at V and 10 bases at J, with 9 bases between. The length of the CDR3 is 10 residues. This chain's CDR3 is CSAGALEQFF. The CDR3 DNA follows: TGCAGTGCTGGCGCATTGGAGCAGTTCTTC.

V usage is TRBV9 and J usage is TRBJ2-5; the D call may be TRBD1 or TRBD2 (6 bases each). The germline V and J ends were trimmed by 4 bases and 5 bases, with 15 bases remaining between them. The germline CDR1 and CDR2 sequences are SGDLS and YYNGEE. The CDR3 is 14 residues long. CDR3 in DNA: TGTGCCAGCAGCCGAGAGGGGGGCACGGAGACCCAGTACTTC. It codes for CASSREGGTETQYF.

The chain uses TRBV27 and TRBJ2-1; D call uncertain. Trimming pared 4 bases from V and 0 bases from J, leaving 16 bases between. The CDR3 contains 17 residues. The V gene's germline CDR1 is MNHEY and CDR2 SMNVEV (reference sequence). CDR3 in amino acids: CASSSLDQTYSYNEQFF. The CDR3 bases are TGTGCCAGCAGTTCCCTGGATCAGACTTACTCCTACAATGAGCAGTTCTTC.

The chain is built from TRBV30 and TRBJ1-2; D is unresolved. Germline CDR1 reads GTSNPN; CDR2 reads SVGIG (reference sequence). Trimming pared 6 bases from V and 2 bases from J, leaving 13 bases between. CDR3 size: 13 residues. As DNA, the CDR3 is TGTGCCTGCAACGTGGGAGGGAACTATGGCTACACCTTC. Protein product: CACNVGGNYGYTF.

This rearrangement joins TRBV6-5 to TRBJ2-5; 10 bases map to TRBD2. CDR1 and CDR2 from the germline V gene are MNHEY and SVGAGI. This CDR3 region has 16 residues. V was clipped by 0 bases and J by 5 bases; unmatched bases: 6. CDR3 residues: CASSYSLAGTQETQYF. The CDR3 DNA is TGTGCCAGCAGTTACTCACTAGCGGGGACGCAGGAGACCCAGTACTTC.

The rearrangement links TRBV4-3 to TRBJ1-4; the D is unclear. The CDR3 runs to 15 residues. V was pared by 4 bases and J by 3 bases, with 12 bases between. Germline V gene lookup returns CDR1 LGHNA and CDR2 YSLEER. The CDR3 DNA reads as TGCGCCAGCAGCCGTCTCGACGGATCTAATGAAAAACTGTTTTTT. Protein: CASSRLDGSNEKLFF.

The chain links TRBV9 to TRBJ1-6; D gene uncertain. Germline V CDR1 and CDR2: SGDLS, YYNGEE. Trimming took off 4 bases at V and 10 bases at J, with 9 bases between the two ends. The CDR3 covers 12 residues. In nucleotides, the CDR3 is TGTGCCAGCAGCCTGTCGGGGTCACCCCTCCACTTT. Translation gives CASSLSGSPLHF.

The chain links TRBV9 to TRBJ1-2, with D possibly being TRBD1 (5 bases). Trimming took off 4 bases at V and 7 bases at J, with 11 bases between the two ends. The germline V gene encodes CDR1 SGDLS and CDR2 YYNGEE. This CDR3 comprises 12 residues. In DNA, the CDR3 is TGTGCCAGCAGCACCGGGACGGCTGGCTACACCTTC. It encodes CASSTGTAGYTF.

The chain links TRBV27 to TRBJ2-7; 10 nucleotides agree with TRBD1. The CDR3 spans 12 residues. Germline CDR1 and CDR2: MNHEY and SMNVEV (reference sequence). The trim removed 10 bases at V and 6 bases at J, leaving 6 bases unmatched. As DNA, the CDR3 is TGTGCCACACGACAGGGGGCAACCGAGCAGTACTTC. It is translated as CATRQGATEQYF.

This chain links TRBV9 with TRBJ1-3, with TRBD1 as a possible D gene (6 bases). The germline CDR1 and CDR2 sequences are SGDLS and YYNGEE. V lost 4 bases to trimming and J lost 0 bases, with 20 bases between them. There are 18 residues in the CDR3. CDR3 residues: CASSPSVGGLSSGNTIYF. The CDR3 coding sequence is TGTGCCAGCAGCCCCTCGGTCGGGGGCCTGTCCTCTGGAAACACCATATATTTT.

This clone has a single count. The chain recombines TRBV6-5 with TRBJ2-1; 8 positions agree with TRBD2. V lost 6 bases to trimming and J lost 7 bases; unmatched junction nucleotides: 14. Germline V CDR1 and CDR2: MNHEY, SVGAGI. The length of the CDR3 is 16 residues. In DNA, the CDR3 is TGTGCCAGCAGCTACGGCAGCGGGGGCCGTTTGAATGAGCAGTTCTTC. This encodes CASSYGSGGRLNEQFF.

The chain uses TRBV9 and TRBJ1-2, with D possibly matching TRBD1 (6 bases). Germline CDR1 SGDLS, CDR2 YYNGEE. Trimming stripped 3 bases from V and 4 bases from J, with 19 bases between. The CDR3 is 16 residues long. This CDR3 is CASSAEFGGPPYGYTF. CDR3 in DNA: TGTGCCAGCAGCGCCGAGTTTGGGGGGCCCCCCTATGGCTACACCTTC.

This clone was observed once. V and J are TRBV19 and TRBJ1-2, with a possible D match to TRBD1 (5 bases). The CDR3 totals 15 residues. Germline V CDR1 and CDR2: LNHDA, SQIVND (reference sequence). Trimming shortened V by 1 base and J by 4 bases, and 13 bases separated the two germline ends. The CDR3 here is CASSIGPTDRYGYTF. CDR3 sequence (DNA): TGTGCCAGTAGTATAGGTCCGACAGACCGCTATGGCTACACCTTC.

This rearrangement joins TRBV7-6 to TRBJ2-5; no clear D. V lost 0 bases and J 2 bases, leaving 28 bases between the germline ends. Germline assignment: CDR1 SGHVS and CDR2 FNYEAQ. The CDR3 is 21 residues long. This CDR3 is CASSLAQGVRELVFVQETQYF. DNA for the CDR3: TGTGCCAGCAGCTTAGCGCAAGGAGTTAGGGAATTGGTTTTCGTGCAAGAGACCCAGTACTTC.

CDR3 DNA sequence: TGTGCCAGCAGTTTAACAGGATCGGGGACCCAGTACTTC. Amino acid sequence: CASSLTGSGTQYF. J is TRBJ2-5 and V is TRBV6-5, with a tentative D call TRBD1 (5 bases). V was trimmed by 4 bases and J by 7 bases, leaving 13 bases between them. The CDR3 runs 13 residues. Germline CDR1 reads MNHEY; CDR2 reads SVGAGI.

The chain links TRBV7-2 to TRBJ2-2; D gene ambiguous. CDR3 length: 11 residues. The V gene's germline CDR1 is SGHTA and CDR2 FQGNSA. The V end lost 2 bases, the J end lost 6 bases, and 1 base lay between the germline ends. The chain's CDR3 is CASSLPGELFF. In DNA, the CDR3 is TGTGCCAGCAGCTTACCCGGGGAGCTGTTTTTT.

This chain uses TRBV5-5 with TRBJ2-7; 7 positions agree with TRBD1. The trim removed 4 bases at V and 6 bases at J, leaving 7 bases unmatched. This CDR3 is 13 amino acids long. From germline, CDR1 is SGHKS and CDR2 YYEKEE (reference sequence). Here the CDR3 reads CASSPETGFEQYF. For the CDR3, the DNA is TGTGCCAGCAGCCCCGAGACAGGGTTCGAGCAGTACTTC.

The chain is built from TRBV10-2 and TRBJ1-3; D not resolved. The length of the CDR3 is 17 residues. V lost 4 bases and J 0 bases, leaving 16 bases between the germline ends. The germline V gene encodes CDR1 WSHSY and CDR2 SAAADI. CDR3 sequence reads: CASSAGPSIVSGNTIYF. The CDR3 nucleotides read TGCGCCAGCAGTGCTGGGCCCTCGATCGTCTCTGGAAACACCATATATTTT.